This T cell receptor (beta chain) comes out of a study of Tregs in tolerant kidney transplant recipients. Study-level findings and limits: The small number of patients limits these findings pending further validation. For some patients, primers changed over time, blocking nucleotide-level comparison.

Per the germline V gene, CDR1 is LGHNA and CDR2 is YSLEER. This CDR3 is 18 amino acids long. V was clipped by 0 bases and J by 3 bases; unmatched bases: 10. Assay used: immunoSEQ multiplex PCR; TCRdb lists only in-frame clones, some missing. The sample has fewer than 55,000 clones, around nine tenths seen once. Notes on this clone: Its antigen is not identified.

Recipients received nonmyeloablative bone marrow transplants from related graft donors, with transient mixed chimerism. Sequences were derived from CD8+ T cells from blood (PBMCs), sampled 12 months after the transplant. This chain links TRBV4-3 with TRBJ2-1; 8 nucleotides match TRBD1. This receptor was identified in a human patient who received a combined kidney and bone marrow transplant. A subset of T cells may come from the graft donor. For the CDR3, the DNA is TGCGCCAGCAGCCAAGATGAAGTCCACAGGGGGTTCTACAATGAGCAGTTCTTC. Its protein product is CASSQDEVHRGFYNEQFF.